These 7 T cell receptor beta chains originate from one sample sequenced in a study of blood T cells in healthy people across ages. Through a sample-barcoded 5' primer and a J-beta primer mix, a second PCR was run for about 6 to 11 cycles. TCRdb re-called the 5' RACE reads through MiXCR, storing one row per CDR3 protein. The sample shows around 520,000 distinct CDR3 sequences, 27% of them seen only once. The same data also went into a second study, on T cells of mothers and their children.

Sequenced: blood. The receptor source for this set is a boy aged 2 to 10 in good health.

This clonotype is a singleton in its sample. V usage is TRBV20-1 and J usage is TRBJ1-4; D may be TRBD1 (5 bases). The germline V gene has CDR1 DFQATT and CDR2 SNEGSKA (reference sequence). V shed 0 bases and J shed 17 bases, with 16 bases lying between them. The CDR3 is 12 residues long. The DNA of the CDR3 is TGCAGTGCTAGAGATAGGGCCGGGACGGGTTTTTTT. This codes for CSARDRAGTGFF.

This rearrangement joins TRBV4-1 to TRBJ1-2; D ambiguous. CDR1 and CDR2 from the germline V gene are MGHRA and YSYEKL. V lost 2 bases to trimming and J lost 4 bases, with 17 bases between them. This CDR3 has 16 residues. In DNA, the CDR3 is TGCGCCAGCAGCCAATGGCCCAACCCCAAACCCTATGGCTACACCTTC. It codes for CASSQWPNPKPYGYTF.

Only a few counts were recorded for this clonotype. The gene calls are TRBV6-5 and TRBJ2-1, with 7 bases lining up with TRBD2. V shed 2 bases, J shed 4 bases, and the junction held 5 bases outside the gene matches. The V gene's germline CDR1 is MNHEY and CDR2 SVGAGI. The CDR3 is 15 residues long. The CDR3 loop is CASSYPAGEYNEQFF. The CDR3 DNA is TGTGCCAGCAGTTACCCTGCGGGGGAGTACAATGAGCAGTTCTTC.

This clonotype has only a few counts. This chain connects TRBV3-1 to TRBJ2-2, with D perhaps TRBD1 or TRBD2 (6 bases each). The germline V gene has CDR1 LGHDT and CDR2 YNNKEL (reference sequence). V shed 4 bases and J shed 0 bases, with 9 bases lying between them. The CDR3 spans 15 residues. The CDR3: CASSRGGPNTGELFF. The CDR3 bases are TGTGCCAGCAGCCGAGGGGGGCCGAACACCGGGGAGCTGTTTTTT.

This chain connects TRBV12-3 or TRBV12-4 to TRBJ1-4; D possibly corresponds to TRBD1 (5 bases). The V gene lost 2 bases and the J gene lost 7 bases, with 11 bases spanning the gap. The CDR3 spans 14 residues. CDR3 DNA sequence: TGTGCCAGCAGTTTAATGGGGACGGCTGAAAAACTGTTTTTT. Translating gives CASSLMGTAEKLFF.

This chain uses TRBV9 with TRBJ1-6; perhaps TRBD1 as D (5 bases). The germline gives CDR1 SGDLS, CDR2 YYNGEE. The V end was cut by 2 bases, the J end by 12 bases, with 15 bases between. The CDR3 length is 14 residues. The CDR3 DNA sequence: TGTGCCAGCAGCGTCCAGGTTCGGCAGGGACCCCTCCACTTT. Its translation: CASSVQVRQGPLHF. The entire variable domain, with the rest obtained from reference TRBV9 and TRBJ1-6, is as follows: DSGVTQTPKHLITATGQRVTLRCSPRSGDLSVYWYQQSLDQGLQFLIQYYNGEERAKGNILERFSAQQFPDLHSELNLSSLELGDSALYFCASSVQVRQGPLHFGNGTRLTVT.

V gene TRBV7-6 combines with J gene TRBJ1-6, with 7 bases that match TRBD1. Germline CDR1 SGHVS, CDR2 FNYEAQ. The CDR3 is made up of 15 amino acids. V trimming: 4 bases; J trimming: 6 bases; junction bases outside the gene matches: 6. The CDR3: CASSSGTDRNSPLHF. DNA of the CDR3: TGTGCCAGCAGCTCCGGGACAGACCGTAATTCACCCCTCCACTTT.